This TCR beta chain was retrieved from a study of T-cell memory formation after mild COVID-19. Sample barcodes and UMIs were carried by the TCR alpha and TCR beta cDNA libraries that 5'RACE generated with constant-segment primers. MiXCR, run by TCRdb on the 5' RACE reads, gives a single entry per CDR3 protein. The sample consists of some 120,000 distinct CDR3 sequences, about 6% of them appearing once. Study-wide points: Contracting clones from day 15 to 85 had balanced CD4/CD8; later expanders favoured CD4+.

The CDR3 spans 15 residues. Germline lookup yields CDR1 LGHNA and CDR2 YSLEER. The V end was cut by 1 base, the J end by 8 bases, with 17 bases between. This clonotype was counted only a few times. The antigen is not known. The sequence derives from an adult woman who had mild COVID-19 (a few samples of this study predate the infection). Cell type and time point are not known. The chain joins TRBV4-3 to TRBJ1-2, with D perhaps TRBD1 (6 bases). The sequenced sample consisted of PBMCs or a T cell subset sorted from them (not recorded which). The DNA of the CDR3 is TGCGCCAGCAGCCAAGTAACAGGGAATGCAGGAGGCTACACCTTC. Translation gives CASSQVTGNAGGYTF.